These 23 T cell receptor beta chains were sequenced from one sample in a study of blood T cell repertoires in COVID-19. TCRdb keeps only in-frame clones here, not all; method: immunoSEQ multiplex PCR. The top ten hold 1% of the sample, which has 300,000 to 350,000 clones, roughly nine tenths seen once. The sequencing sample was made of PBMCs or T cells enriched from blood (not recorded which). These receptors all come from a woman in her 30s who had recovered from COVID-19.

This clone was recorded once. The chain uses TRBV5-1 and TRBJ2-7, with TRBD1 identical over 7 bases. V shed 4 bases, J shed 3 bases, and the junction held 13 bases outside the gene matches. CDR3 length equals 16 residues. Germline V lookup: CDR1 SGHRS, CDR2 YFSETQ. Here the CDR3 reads CASSIGHRGTGYEQYF. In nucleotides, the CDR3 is TGCGCCAGCAGCATAGGACACAGGGGAACGGGCTACGAGCAGTACTTC.

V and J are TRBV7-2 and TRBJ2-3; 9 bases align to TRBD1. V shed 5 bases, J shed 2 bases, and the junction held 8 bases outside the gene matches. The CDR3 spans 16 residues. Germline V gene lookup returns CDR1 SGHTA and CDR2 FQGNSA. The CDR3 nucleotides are TGTGCCAGCAGCACGAACAGGGGGCTCGTCACAGATACGCAGTATTTT. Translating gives CASSTNRGLVTDTQYF.

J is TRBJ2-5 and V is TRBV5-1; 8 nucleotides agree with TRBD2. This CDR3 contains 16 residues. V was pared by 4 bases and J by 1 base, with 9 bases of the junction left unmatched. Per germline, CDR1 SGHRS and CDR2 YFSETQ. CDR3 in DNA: TGCGCCAGCAGCCCCGGGGGGGGGAGATTCCAAGAGACCCAGTACTTC. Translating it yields CASSPGGGRFQETQYF.

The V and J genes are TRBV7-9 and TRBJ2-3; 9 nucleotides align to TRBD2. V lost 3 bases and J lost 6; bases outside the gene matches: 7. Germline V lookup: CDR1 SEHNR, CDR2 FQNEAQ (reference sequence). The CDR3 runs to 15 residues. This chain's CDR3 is CASSFRGGASDTQYF. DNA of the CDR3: TGTGCCAGCAGCTTTCGCGGGGGGGCCTCGGATACGCAGTATTTT.

The CDR3, as DNA: TGTGCCGTGGGACAGGGGGCTGAGACCCAGTACTTC. Amino acid sequence: CAVGQGAETQYF. The rearrangement joins TRBV19 to TRBJ2-5, with TRBD1 identical over 12 bases. Germline CDR1 reads LNHDA; CDR2 reads SQIVND (reference sequence). J was trimmed by 5 bases and V by 11 bases; bases with no gene match: 3. This CDR3 has 12 residues. The full variable domain, rest sourced from reference TRBV19 and TRBJ2-5, is DGGITQSPKYLFRKEGQNVTLSCEQNLNHDAMYWYRQDPGQGLRLIYYSQIVNDFQKGDIAEGYSVSREKKESFPLTVTSAQKNPTAFYLCAVGQGAETQYFGPGTRLLVL.

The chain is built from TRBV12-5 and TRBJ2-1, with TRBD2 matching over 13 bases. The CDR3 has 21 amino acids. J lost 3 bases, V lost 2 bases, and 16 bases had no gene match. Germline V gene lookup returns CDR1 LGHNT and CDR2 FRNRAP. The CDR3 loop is CASGLPRGLRTSGGIYNEQFF. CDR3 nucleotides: TGTGCTAGTGGTTTGCCTAGGGGGCTCCGGACTAGCGGGGGAATCTACAATGAGCAGTTCTTC.

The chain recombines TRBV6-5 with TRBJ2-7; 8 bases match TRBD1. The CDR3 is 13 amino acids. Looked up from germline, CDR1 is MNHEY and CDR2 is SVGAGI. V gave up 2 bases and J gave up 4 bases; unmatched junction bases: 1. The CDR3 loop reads CASSYRQGYEQYF. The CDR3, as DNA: TGTGCCAGCAGTTACCGACAGGGGTACGAGCAGTACTTC.

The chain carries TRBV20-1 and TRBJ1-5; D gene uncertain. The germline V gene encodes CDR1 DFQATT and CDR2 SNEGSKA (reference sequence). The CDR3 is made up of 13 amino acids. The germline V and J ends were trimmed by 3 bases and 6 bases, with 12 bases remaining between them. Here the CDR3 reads CSASASRGQPQHF. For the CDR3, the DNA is TGCAGTGCTAGTGCCAGCCGGGGTCAGCCCCAGCATTTT.

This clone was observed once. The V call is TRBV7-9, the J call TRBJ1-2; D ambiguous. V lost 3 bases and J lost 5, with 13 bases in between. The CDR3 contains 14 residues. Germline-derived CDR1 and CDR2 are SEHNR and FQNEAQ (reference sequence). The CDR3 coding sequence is TGTGCCAGCAGCTTGGGTGCAGGTGGTTATGGCTACACCTTC. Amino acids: CASSLGAGGYGYTF.

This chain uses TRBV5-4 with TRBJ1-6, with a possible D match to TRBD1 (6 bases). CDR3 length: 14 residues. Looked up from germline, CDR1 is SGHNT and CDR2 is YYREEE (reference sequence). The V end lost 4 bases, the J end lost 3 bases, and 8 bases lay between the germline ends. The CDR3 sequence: CASSRDNYNSPLHF. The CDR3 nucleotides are TGTGCCAGCAGCCGGGACAACTATAATTCACCCCTCCACTTT.

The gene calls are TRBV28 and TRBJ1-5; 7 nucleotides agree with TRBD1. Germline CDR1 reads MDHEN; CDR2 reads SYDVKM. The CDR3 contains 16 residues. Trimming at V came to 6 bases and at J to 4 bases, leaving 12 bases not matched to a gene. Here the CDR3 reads CASSTTGPPRNQPQHF. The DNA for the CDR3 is TGTGCCAGCAGCACGACAGGGCCCCCTCGAAATCAGCCCCAGCATTTT.

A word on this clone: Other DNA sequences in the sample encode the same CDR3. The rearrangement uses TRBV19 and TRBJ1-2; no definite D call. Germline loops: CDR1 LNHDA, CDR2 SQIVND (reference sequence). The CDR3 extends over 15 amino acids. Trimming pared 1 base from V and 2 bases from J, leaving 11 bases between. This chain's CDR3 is CASSIVAGLNYGYTF. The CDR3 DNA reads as TGTGCCAGTAGTATAGTGGCAGGCCTAAACTATGGCTACACCTTC. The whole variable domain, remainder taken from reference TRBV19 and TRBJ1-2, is DGGITQSPKYLFRKEGQNVTLSCEQNLNHDAMYWYRQDPGQGLRLIYYSQIVNDFQKGDIAEGYSVSREKKESFPLTVTSAQKNPTAFYLCASSIVAGLNYGYTFGSGTRLTVV.

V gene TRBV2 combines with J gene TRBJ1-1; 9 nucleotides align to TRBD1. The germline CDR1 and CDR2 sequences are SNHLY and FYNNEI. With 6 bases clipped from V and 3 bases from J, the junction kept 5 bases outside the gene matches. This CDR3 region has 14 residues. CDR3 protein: CASRRDREDTEAFF. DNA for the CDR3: TGTGCCAGCAGACGGGACAGGGAGGACACTGAAGCTTTCTTT.

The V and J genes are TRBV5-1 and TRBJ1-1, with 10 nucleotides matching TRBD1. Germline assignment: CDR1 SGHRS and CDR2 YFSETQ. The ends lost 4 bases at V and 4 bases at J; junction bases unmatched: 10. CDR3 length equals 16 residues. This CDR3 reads CASSPRQGAGGTEAFF. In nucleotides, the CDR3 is TGCGCCAGCAGCCCTCGACAGGGGGCTGGAGGCACTGAAGCTTTCTTT. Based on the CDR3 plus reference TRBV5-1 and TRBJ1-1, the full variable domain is KAGVTQTPRYLIKTRGQQVTLSCSPISGHRSVSWYQQTPGQGLQFLFEYFSETQRNKGNFPGRFSGRQFSNSRSEMNVSTLELGDSALYLCASSPRQGAGGTEAFFGQGTRLTVV.

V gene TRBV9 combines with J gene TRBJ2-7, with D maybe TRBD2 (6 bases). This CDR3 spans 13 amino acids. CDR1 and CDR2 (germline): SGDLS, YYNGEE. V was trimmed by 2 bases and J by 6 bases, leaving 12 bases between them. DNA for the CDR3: TGTGCCAGCAGCGTCGGGGGTAGGACCGAGCAGTACTTC. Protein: CASSVGGRTEQYF.

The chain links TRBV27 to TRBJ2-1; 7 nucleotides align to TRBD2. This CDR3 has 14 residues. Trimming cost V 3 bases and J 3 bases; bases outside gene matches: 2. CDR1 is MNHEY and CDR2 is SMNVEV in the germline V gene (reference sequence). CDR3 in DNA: TGTGCCAGCAGTTTGGGGGGGAACTACAATGAGCAGTTCTTC. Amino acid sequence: CASSLGGNYNEQFF.

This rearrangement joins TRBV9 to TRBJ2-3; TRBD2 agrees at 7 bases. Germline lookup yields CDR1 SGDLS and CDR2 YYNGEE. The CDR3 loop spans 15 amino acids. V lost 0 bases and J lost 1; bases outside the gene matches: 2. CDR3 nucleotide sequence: TGTGCCAGCAGCGTAGGGGCGGGGGGCACAGATACGCAGTATTTT. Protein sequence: CASSVGAGGTDTQYF.

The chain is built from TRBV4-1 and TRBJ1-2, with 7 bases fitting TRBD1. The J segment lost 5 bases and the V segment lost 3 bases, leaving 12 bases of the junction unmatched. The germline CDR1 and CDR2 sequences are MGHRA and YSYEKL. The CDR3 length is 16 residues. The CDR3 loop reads CASSQGGTALLYGYTF. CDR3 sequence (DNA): TGCGCCAGCAGCCAGGGCGGGACAGCGTTATTATATGGCTACACCTTC.

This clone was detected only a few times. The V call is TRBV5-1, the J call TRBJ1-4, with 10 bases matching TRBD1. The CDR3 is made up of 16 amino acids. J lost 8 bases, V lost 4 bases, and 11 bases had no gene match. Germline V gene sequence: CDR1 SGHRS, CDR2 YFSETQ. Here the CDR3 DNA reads TGCGCCAGCAGCCAGACCGGGACAGGGGATGGCGAAAAACTGTTTTTT. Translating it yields CASSQTGTGDGEKLFF.

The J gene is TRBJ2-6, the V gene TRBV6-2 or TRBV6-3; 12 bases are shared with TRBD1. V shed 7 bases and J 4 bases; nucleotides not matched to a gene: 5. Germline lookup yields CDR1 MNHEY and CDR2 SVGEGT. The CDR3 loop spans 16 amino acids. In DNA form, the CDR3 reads TGTGCCAGCATCCCGGGACAGGGGGCGGGGGCCAACGTCCTGACTTTC. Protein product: CASIPGQGAGANVLTF.

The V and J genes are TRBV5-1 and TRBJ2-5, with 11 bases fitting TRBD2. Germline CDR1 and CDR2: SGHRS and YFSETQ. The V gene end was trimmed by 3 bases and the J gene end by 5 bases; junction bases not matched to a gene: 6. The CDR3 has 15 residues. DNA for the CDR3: TGCGCCAGCAGCTCGACTAGCGGGGTGCTGGAGACCCAGTACTTC. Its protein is CASSSTSGVLETQYF.

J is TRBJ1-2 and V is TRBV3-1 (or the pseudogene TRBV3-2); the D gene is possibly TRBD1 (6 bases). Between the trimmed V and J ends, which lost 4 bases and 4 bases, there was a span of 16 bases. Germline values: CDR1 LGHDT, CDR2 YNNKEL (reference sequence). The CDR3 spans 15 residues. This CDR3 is CASSRWTEWGYGYTF. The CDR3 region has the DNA TGTGCCAGCAGCCGGTGGACAGAATGGGGCTATGGCTACACCTTC.

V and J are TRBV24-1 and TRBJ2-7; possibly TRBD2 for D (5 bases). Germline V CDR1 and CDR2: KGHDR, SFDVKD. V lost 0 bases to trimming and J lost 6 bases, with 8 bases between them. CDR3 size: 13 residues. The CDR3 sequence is CATSDLERGEQYF. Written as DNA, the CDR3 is TGTGCCACCAGTGATTTGGAACGGGGCGAGCAGTACTTC.